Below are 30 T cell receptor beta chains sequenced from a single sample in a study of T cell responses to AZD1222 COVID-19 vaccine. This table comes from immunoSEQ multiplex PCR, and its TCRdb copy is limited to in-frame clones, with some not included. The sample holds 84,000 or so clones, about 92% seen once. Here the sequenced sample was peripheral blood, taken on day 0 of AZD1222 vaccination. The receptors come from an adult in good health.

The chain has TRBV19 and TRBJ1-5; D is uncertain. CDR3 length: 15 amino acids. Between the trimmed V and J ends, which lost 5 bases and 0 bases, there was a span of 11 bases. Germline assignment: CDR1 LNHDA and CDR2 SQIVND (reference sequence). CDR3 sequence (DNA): TGTGCCAGTAGTGCCGCTCCGTATAGCAATCAGCCCCAGCATTTT. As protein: CASSAAPYSNQPQHF.

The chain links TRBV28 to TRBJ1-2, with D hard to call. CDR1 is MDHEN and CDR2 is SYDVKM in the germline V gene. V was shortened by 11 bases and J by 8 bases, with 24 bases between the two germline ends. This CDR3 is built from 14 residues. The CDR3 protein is CAAAGLTFAWGYTF. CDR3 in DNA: TGTGCCGCGGCAGGACTTACGTTTGCGTGGGGCTACACCTTC.

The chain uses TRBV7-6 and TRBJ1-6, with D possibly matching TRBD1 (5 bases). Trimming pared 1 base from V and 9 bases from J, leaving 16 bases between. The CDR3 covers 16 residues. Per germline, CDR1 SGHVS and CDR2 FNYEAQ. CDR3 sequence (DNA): TGTGCCAGCAGCTTAGGATTTTCGGGGGTCAGTTCACCCCTCCACTTT. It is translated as CASSLGFSGVSSPLHF.

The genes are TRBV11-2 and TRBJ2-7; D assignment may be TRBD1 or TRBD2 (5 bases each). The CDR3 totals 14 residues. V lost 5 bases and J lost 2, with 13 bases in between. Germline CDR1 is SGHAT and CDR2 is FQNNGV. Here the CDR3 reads CASSLGSGPYEQYF. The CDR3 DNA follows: TGTGCCAGCAGCCTTGGATCGGGGCCCTACGAGCAGTACTTC.

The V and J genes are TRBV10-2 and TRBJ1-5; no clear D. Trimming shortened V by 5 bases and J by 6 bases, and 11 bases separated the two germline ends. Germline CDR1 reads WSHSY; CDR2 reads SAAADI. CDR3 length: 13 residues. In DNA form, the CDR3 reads TGCGCCAGCAGTCCGGACCGGACTCAGCCCCAGCATTTT. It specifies CASSPDRTQPQHF.

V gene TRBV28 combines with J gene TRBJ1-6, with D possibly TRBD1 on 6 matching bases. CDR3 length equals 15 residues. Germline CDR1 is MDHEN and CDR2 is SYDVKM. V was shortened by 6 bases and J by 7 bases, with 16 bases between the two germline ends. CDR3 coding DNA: TGTGCCAGCAGGGGGACACCCGTTGTAAATTCACCCCTCCACTTT. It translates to CASRGTPVVNSPLHF.

The CDR3: CASRSGGAVNTGELFF. DNA for the CDR3: TGTGCCAGCAGATCAGGGGGCGCAGTGAACACCGGGGAGCTGTTTTTT. V and J are TRBV28 and TRBJ2-2, with TRBD1 matching over 8 bases. From germline, CDR1 is MDHEN and CDR2 SYDVKM. The CDR3 has 16 amino acids. The V gene end was trimmed by 6 bases and the J gene end by 1 base; junction bases not matched to a gene: 7. The full variable domain, in which reference TRBV28 and TRBJ2-2 provide the parts outside the CDR3, is DVKVTQSSRYLVKRTGEKVFLECVQDMDHENMFWYRQDPGLGLRLIYFSYDVKMKEKGDIPEGYSVSREKKERFSLILESASTNQTSMYLCASRSGGAVNTGELFFGEGSRLTVL.

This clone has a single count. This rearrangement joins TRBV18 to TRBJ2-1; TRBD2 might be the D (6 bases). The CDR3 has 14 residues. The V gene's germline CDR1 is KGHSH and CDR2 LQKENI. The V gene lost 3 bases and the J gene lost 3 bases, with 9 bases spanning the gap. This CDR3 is CASSPRLDYNEQFF. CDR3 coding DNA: TGTGCCAGCTCACCCAGACTAGACTACAATGAGCAGTTCTTC.

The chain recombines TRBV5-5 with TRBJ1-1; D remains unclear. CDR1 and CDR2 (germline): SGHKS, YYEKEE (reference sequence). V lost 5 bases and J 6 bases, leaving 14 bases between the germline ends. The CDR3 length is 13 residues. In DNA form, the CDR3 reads TGTGCCAGCAGTCCACGCTCGTTATCTGAAGCTTTCTTT. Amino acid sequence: CASSPRSLSEAFF.

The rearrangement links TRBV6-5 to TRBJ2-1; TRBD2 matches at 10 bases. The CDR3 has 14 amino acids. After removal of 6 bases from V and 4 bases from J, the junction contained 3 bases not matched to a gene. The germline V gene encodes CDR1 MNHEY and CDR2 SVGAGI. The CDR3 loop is CASSSGGGYNEQFF. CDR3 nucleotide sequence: TGTGCCAGCAGCAGCGGGGGGGGTTACAATGAGCAGTTCTTC.

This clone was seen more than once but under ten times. The CDR3 bases are TGTGCCAGCAGCTTGGCCGCTGGCGATGAGCAGTTCTTC. Translation: CASSLAAGDEQFF. The chain has TRBV5-8 and TRBJ2-1; no clear D. Germline V lookup: CDR1 SGHTS, CDR2 YDEGEE. Trimming removed 0 bases at V and 8 bases at J, with 9 bases between. The CDR3 consists of 13 residues.

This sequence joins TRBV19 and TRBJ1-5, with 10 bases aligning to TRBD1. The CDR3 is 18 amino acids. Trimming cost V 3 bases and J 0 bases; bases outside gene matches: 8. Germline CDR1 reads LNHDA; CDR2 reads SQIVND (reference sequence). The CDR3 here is CASSISGQGKYSNQPQHF. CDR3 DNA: TGTGCCAGTAGTATCTCGGGACAGGGGAAATATAGCAATCAGCCCCAGCATTTT.

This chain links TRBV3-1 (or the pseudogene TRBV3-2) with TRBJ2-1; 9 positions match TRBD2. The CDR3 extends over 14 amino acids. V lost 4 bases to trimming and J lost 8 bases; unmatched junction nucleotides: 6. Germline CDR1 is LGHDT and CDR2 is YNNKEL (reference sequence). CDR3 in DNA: TGTGCCAGCAGCCCGGGACTAGCTACGGATGAGCAGTTCTTC. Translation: CASSPGLATDEQFF.

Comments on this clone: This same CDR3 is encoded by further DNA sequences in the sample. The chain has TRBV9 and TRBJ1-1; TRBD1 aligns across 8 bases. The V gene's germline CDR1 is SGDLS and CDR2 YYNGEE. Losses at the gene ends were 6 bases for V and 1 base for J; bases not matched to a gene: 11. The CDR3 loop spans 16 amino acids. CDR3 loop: CASNPGTGGKNTEAFF. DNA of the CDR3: TGTGCCAGCAACCCCGGGACAGGAGGGAAGAACACTGAAGCTTTCTTT.

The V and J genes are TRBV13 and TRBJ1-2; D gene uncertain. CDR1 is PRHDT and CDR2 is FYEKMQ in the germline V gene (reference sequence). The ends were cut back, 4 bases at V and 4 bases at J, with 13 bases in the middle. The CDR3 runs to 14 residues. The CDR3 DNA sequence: TGTGCCAGCAGCTACCCCCTCACGCCCTATGGCTACACCTTC. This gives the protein CASSYPLTPYGYTF.

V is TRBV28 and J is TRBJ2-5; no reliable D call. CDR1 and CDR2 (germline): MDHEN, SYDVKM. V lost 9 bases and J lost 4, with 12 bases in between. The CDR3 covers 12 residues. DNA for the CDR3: TGTGCCAGTGGGTGGAATCTAGAGACCCAGTACTTC. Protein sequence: CASGWNLETQYF.

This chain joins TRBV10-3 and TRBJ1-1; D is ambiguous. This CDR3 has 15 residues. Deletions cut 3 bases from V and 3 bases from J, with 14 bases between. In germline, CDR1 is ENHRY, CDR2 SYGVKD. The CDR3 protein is CAISEKGIEDTEAFF. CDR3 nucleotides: TGTGCCATCAGTGAAAAAGGGATTGAGGACACTGAAGCTTTCTTT.

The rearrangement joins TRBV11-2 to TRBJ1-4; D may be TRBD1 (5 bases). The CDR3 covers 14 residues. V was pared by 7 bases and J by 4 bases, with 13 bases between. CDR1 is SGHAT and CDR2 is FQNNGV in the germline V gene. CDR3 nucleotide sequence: TGTGCCAGCAACCTCGCAGGGATTAATGAAAAACTGTTTTTT. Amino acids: CASNLAGINEKLFF.

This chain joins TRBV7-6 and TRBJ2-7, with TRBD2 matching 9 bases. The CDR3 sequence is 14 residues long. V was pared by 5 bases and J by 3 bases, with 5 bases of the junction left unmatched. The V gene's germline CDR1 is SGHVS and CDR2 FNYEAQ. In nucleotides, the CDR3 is TGTGCCAGCAGCGAGACTAGCGGCCTCTACGAGCAGTACTTC. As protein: CASSETSGLYEQYF.

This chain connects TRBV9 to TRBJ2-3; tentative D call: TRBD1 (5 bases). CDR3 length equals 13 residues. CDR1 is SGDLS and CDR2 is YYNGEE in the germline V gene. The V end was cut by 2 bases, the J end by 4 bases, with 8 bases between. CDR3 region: CASSVQGSDTQYF. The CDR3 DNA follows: TGTGCCAGCAGCGTGCAGGGCTCAGATACGCAGTATTTT.

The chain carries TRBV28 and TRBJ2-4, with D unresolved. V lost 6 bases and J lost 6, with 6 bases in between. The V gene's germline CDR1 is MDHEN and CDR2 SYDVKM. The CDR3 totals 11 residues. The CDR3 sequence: CASRLANIQYF. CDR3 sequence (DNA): TGTGCCAGCAGGCTTGCAAACATTCAGTACTTC.

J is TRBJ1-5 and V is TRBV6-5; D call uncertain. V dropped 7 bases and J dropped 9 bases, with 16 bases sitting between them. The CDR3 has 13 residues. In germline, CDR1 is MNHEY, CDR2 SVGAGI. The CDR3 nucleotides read TGTGCCAGCACGAGGGATCACGTAGGGCCCCAGCATTTT. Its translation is CASTRDHVGPQHF.

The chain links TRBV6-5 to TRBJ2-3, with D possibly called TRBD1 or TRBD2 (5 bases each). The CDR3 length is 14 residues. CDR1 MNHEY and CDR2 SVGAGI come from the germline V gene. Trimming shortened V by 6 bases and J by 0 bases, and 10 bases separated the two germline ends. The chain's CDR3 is CASRGTLSTDTQYF. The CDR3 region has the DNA TGTGCCAGCAGAGGGACCCTCAGCACAGATACGCAGTATTTT.

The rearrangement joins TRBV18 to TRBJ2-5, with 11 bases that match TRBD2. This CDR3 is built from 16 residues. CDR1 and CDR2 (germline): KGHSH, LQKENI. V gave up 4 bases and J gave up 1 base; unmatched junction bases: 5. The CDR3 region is CASSRTSGGSQETQYF. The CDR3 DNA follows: TGTGCCAGCTCACGCACTAGCGGGGGTAGCCAAGAGACCCAGTACTTC.

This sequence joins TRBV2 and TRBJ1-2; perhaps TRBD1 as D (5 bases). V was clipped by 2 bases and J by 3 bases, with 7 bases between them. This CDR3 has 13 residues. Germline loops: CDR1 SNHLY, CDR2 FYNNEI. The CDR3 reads CASSEQGDYGYTF. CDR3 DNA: TGTGCCAGCAGTGAACAGGGTGACTATGGCTACACCTTC.

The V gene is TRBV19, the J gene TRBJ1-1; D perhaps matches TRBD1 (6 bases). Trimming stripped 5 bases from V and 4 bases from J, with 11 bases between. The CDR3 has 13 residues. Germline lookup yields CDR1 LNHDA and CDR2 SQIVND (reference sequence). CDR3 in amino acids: CASSSTGSTEAFF. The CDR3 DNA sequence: TGTGCCAGTAGTTCAACAGGGTCCACTGAAGCTTTCTTT.

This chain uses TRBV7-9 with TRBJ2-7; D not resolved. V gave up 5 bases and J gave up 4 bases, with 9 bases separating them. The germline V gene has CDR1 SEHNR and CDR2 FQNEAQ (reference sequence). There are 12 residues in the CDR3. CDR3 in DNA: TGTGCCAGCAGCCCGAGTGGTTACGAGCAGTACTTC. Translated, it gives CASSPSGYEQYF.

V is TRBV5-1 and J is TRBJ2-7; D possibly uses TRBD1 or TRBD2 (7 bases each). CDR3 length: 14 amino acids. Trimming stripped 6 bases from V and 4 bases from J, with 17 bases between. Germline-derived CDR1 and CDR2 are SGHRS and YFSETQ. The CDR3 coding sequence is TGCGCCAGCACCTGGGGAGGGGGCGATTACGAGCAGTACTTC. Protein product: CASTWGGGDYEQYF. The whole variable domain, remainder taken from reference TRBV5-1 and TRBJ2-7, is KAGVTQTPRYLIKTRGQQVTLSCSPISGHRSVSWYQQTPGQGLQFLFEYFSETQRNKGNFPGRFSGRQFSNSRSEMNVSTLELGDSALYLCASTWGGGDYEQYFGPGTRLTVT.

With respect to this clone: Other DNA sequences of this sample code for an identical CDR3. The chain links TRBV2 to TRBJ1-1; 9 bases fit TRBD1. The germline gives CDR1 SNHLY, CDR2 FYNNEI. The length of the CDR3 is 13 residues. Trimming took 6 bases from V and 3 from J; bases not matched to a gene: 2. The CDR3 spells CASRGQGDTEAFF. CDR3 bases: TGTGCCAGCAGGGGACAGGGAGACACTGAAGCTTTCTTT.

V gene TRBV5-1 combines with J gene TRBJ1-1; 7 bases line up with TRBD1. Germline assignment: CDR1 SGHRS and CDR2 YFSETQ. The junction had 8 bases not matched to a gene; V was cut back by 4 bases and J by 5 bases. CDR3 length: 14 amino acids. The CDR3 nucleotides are TGCGCCAGCAGCGAGGGGGCAGGGGAAACTGAAGCTTTCTTT. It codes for CASSEGAGETEAFF.